A selection of T cell receptor beta chains follows, all from one sample in a study of T-cell reconstitution after alpha-beta-depleted transplantation in children. In TCRdb, the PCR reads were re-called with MiXCR into one record per CDR3 protein. The table lists roughly 500,000 distinct CDR3 sequences, under 15% of them singletons, with about 5% in the top ten. Sequences were derived from PBMCs from the stem cell graft donor, sampled from the stem cell graft. All receptors derive from a human donor who donated a stem cell graft to a child with combined immunodeficiency. Both conserved end residues are part of each CDR3. Each record gives: clone size, D gene, J gene, V gene, CDR3 protein, CDR3 DNA. A D gene is named only where the DNA matches it firmly. Rows may omit the clone size; those that give it use once, few, many or a size class.

few . TRBJ2-3 TRBV6-2/TRBV6-3 CASSLPDPGGTDTQYF TGTGCCAGCAGCCTACCCGACCCTGGTGGTACAGATACGCAGTATTTT
few TRBD1 TRBJ2-7 TRBV6-1 CASSHRGQGAYEQYF TGTGCCAGCAGCCACAGGGGACAGGGGGCTTACGAGCAGTACTTC
few TRBD2 TRBJ2-1 TRBV12-3/TRBV12-4 CASSLASGGENEQFF TGTGCCAGCAGTTTAGCTAGCGGGGGGGAGAATGAGCAGTTCTTC
few . TRBJ2-1 TRBV18 CASSPPTGLYNEQFF TGTGCCAGCTCACCACCGACGGGACTGTACAATGAGCAGTTCTTC
. . TRBJ1-5 TRBV12-3/TRBV12-4 CASSLHRGNQPQHF TGTGCCAGCAGTTTGCACAGGGGCAATCAGCCCCAGCATTTT
few TRBD1 TRBJ1-4 TRBV6-5 CASSRRQGSNEKLFF TGTGCCAGCAGTAGGAGACAGGGGAGTAATGAAAAACTGTTTTTT
many . TRBJ2-1 TRBV4-3 CASRGGGDEQFF TGCGCCAGCAGGGGAGGAGGGGATGAGCAGTTCTTC
few TRBD2 TRBJ2-3 TRBV12-3/TRBV12-4 CASSWAGGSDTQYF TGTGCCAGCAGTTGGGCGGGGGGGTCAGATACGCAGTATTTT
. TRBD2 TRBJ2-1 TRBV9 CASSVLAGVSYNEQFF TGTGCCAGCAGCGTTCTAGCGGGAGTTTCCTACAATGAGCAGTTCTTC
many . TRBJ2-7 TRBV6-5 CASSPSPKNYEQYF TGTGCCAGCTCTCCGTCCCCCAAAAACTACGAGCAGTACTTC
. TRBD1 TRBJ2-5 TRBV24-1 CATSDPTGGRETQYF TGTGCCACCAGTGATCCCACAGGGGGTCGGGAGACCCAGTACTTC
. TRBD2 TRBJ2-1 TRBV11-2 CASSLVAGGPSEQFF TGTGCCAGCAGCTTAGTAGCGGGAGGGCCAAGTGAGCAGTTCTTC
few . TRBJ2-7 TRBV5-1 CATSDSIGYEQYF TGCGCCACCTCGGACAGCATTGGCTACGAGCAGTACTTC
many . TRBJ2-7 TRBV21-1 CASSLEGGTSYEQYF TGTGCCAGCAGCCTCGAAGGAGGGACCTCCTACGAGCAGTACTTC
many . TRBJ2-7 TRBV6-5 CASSLTTFAASYEQYF TGTGCCAGCAGTTTGACGACTTTCGCCGCCTCCTACGAGCAGTACTTC
many . TRBJ2-1 TRBV6-2/TRBV6-3 CASSYDGGPNNEQFF TGTGCCAGCAGTTACGATGGGGGACCGAACAATGAGCAGTTCTTC
. . TRBJ2-7 TRBV11-2 CASSSNFGGLYEQYF TGTGCCAGCAGTTCGAATTTCGGGGGTCTCTACGAGCAGTACTTC
few TRBD2 TRBJ2-2 TRBV7-6 CASSLWTSSHTGELFF TGTGCCAGCAGCCTTTGGACTAGCTCCCACACCGGGGAGCTGTTTTTT
many . TRBJ2-7 TRBV12-3/TRBV12-4 CASMSSGGHEQYF TGTGCCAGCATGAGTTCTGGGGGGCACGAGCAGTACTTC
. . TRBJ2-4 TRBV7-9 CASSLQGPIQYF TGTGCCAGCAGCTTACAGGGGCCCATTCAGTACTTC
. . TRBJ2-7 TRBV25-1 CASELPGAPYEQYF TGTGCCAGCGAGCTTCCAGGGGCCCCCTACGAGCAGTACTTC
. TRBD1 TRBJ2-1 TRBV7-9 CASSSDRGSAYNEQFF TGTGCCAGCAGCTCGGACAGGGGATCCGCCTACAATGAGCAGTTCTTC
once . TRBJ2-1 TRBV15 CATSRDMNEQFF TGTGCCACCAGCAGAGATATGAATGAGCAGTTCTTC
many . TRBJ2-7 TRBV29-1 CSPSGEQYF TGCAGCCCCTCCGGTGAGCAGTACTTC
. . TRBJ2-1 TRBV12-3/TRBV12-4 CASSRVLGHLKKQFF TGTGCCAGCAGCCGGGTGCTGGGACACCTAAAAAAGCAGTTCTTC
few . TRBJ2-3 TRBV18 CASSPVSTDTQYF TGTGCCAGCTCACCGGTTAGCACAGATACGCAGTATTTT
few TRBD2 TRBJ2-3 TRBV2 CASSELWEGTDTQYF TGTGCCAGCAGTGAACTGTGGGAGGGGACAGATACGCAGTATTTT
many TRBD2 TRBJ2-7 TRBV15 CATSKRGGLYEQYF TGTGCCACCAGCAAGCGGGGGGGCCTCTACGAGCAGTACTTC
many TRBD1 TRBJ2-3 TRBV7-6 CASSLDRGRWTTLATQYF TGTGCCAGCAGCTTAGACAGGGGGCGCTGGACTACTCTGGCTACGCAGTATTTT